The 12 T cell receptor beta chains in this list originate from one sample, sequenced in a study of cytomegalovirus exposure and HLA in healthy donors. In the PCR, 60 Vbeta and 13 Jbeta primers were used. The table came from immunoSEQ multiplex PCR; TCRdb's copy has only in-frame clones and leaves some out. The profile covers 55,000 to 75,000 clones, with 62% appearing a single time and about 3% taken by the ten largest. Sequenced material: PBMCs. All receptors come from a man younger than 45 in good health and CMV-seronegative.

This clone was picked up one time. CDR3 in amino acids: CASSSGTGSTEAFF. CDR3 DNA: TGTGCCAGCAGCTCAGGAACAGGATCTACTGAAGCTTTCTTT. The chain joins TRBV7-9 to TRBJ1-1, with D possibly TRBD1 on 5 matching bases. The V end was cut by 4 bases, the J end by 5 bases, with 14 bases between. The CDR3 is 14 residues long. Germline V lookup: CDR1 SEHNR, CDR2 FQNEAQ (reference sequence).

The chain is built from TRBV5-1 and TRBJ1-2; the D is unclear. CDR3 size: 13 residues. Trimming took off 1 base at V and 0 bases at J, with 4 bases between the two ends. Germline-derived CDR1 and CDR2 are SGHRS and YFSETQ. CDR3 DNA: TGCGCCAGCAGCTTGCTCCCTAACTATGGCTACACCTTC. Its protein is CASSLLPNYGYTF.

The J gene is TRBJ2-7, the V gene TRBV6-4; maybe TRBD1 (5 bases). Trimming removed 0 bases from V and 3 bases from J, with 18 bases in between. CDR1 MRHNA and CDR2 SNTAGT come from the germline V gene. CDR3 length equals 17 residues. In DNA form, the CDR3 reads TGTGCCAGCAGTGACTCGCGTTTTGCCCAGGGCGACTACGAGCAGTACTTC. Protein: CASSDSRFAQGDYEQYF.

This clone has just one count. The chain recombines TRBV11-2 with TRBJ2-7; D gene ambiguous. Trimming removed 1 base at V and 3 bases at J, with 13 bases between. CDR1 and CDR2 from the germline V gene are SGHAT and FQNNGV. The CDR3 is made up of 15 amino acids. DNA for the CDR3: TGTGCCAGCAGCTTAGTCGTACAAGATGACTACGAGCAGTACTTC. It encodes CASSLVVQDDYEQYF.

This clone was observed a few times. The rearrangement links TRBV9 to TRBJ1-6, with D unclear. This CDR3 spans 17 amino acids. Germline CDR1 and CDR2: SGDLS and YYNGEE. The V and J ends lost 0 bases and 0 bases respectively, with 10 bases between them. Written as DNA, the CDR3 is TGTGCCAGCAGCGTAGCTGTTTCGAGCTCCTATAATTCACCCCTCCACTTT. This sequence encodes CASSVAVSSSYNSPLHF. Based on the CDR3 plus reference TRBV9 and TRBJ1-6, the full variable domain is DSGVTQTPKHLITATGQRVTLRCSPRSGDLSVYWYQQSLDQGLQFLIQYYNGEERAKGNILERFSAQQFPDLHSELNLSSLELGDSALYFCASSVAVSSSYNSPLHFGNGTRLTVT.

The V gene is TRBV4-1, the J gene TRBJ1-5; no firm D call. CDR1 and CDR2 from the germline V gene are MGHRA and YSYEKL. V dropped 2 bases and J dropped 7 bases, with 12 bases sitting between them. This CDR3 contains 14 residues. CDR3 nucleotide sequence: TGCGCCAGCAGCCAATCTCTGAGTACGCAGCCCCAGCATTTT. Its protein product is CASSQSLSTQPQHF.

This sequence joins TRBV30 and TRBJ2-7, with TRBD2 identical over 10 bases. Germline trimming cut 4 bases from V and 0 bases from J; bases unmatched to any gene: 6. In germline, CDR1 is GTSNPN, CDR2 SVGIG (reference sequence). This CDR3 spans 15 amino acids. Here the CDR3 DNA reads TGTGCCTGGATTCTAGCGGGGGTGACCTCCTACGAGCAGTACTTC. It specifies CAWILAGVTSYEQYF.

CDR3 loop: CASSLPSGTYYNEQFF. The CDR3 bases are TGTGCCAGCAGCTTACCTTCCGGGACATATTACAATGAGCAGTTCTTC. This rearrangement joins TRBV5-4 to TRBJ2-1; D may be TRBD1 (6 bases). The CDR3 length is 16 residues. Trimming pared 2 bases from V and 4 bases from J, leaving 16 bases between. Germline CDR1 is SGHNT and CDR2 is YYREEE (reference sequence).

The chain employs TRBV16 and TRBJ2-1; 9 nucleotides line up with TRBD1. J gave up 9 bases and V 7 bases, and 10 bases lay outside the gene matches. Germline-derived CDR1 and CDR2 are KGHSY and FQNENV. The length of the CDR3 is 14 residues. In DNA, the CDR3 is TGTGCCAGCACCCTGGACAGGGGAGGTGGTGAGCAGTTCTTC. Translation gives CASTLDRGGGEQFF.

V usage is TRBV30 and J usage is TRBJ2-7; D is undetermined. The germline gives CDR1 GTSNPN, CDR2 SVGIG (reference sequence). This CDR3 region has 11 residues. V was cut by 1 base and J by 3 bases, with 4 bases left in between. CDR3 sequence: CAWSDSYEQYF. CDR3 sequence (DNA): TGTGCCTGGAGTGACAGCTACGAGCAGTACTTC.

This sequence joins TRBV4-1 and TRBJ1-1, with D unclear. V was trimmed by 0 bases and J by 2 bases, leaving 13 bases between them. The CDR3 spans 16 residues. The germline gives CDR1 MGHRA, CDR2 YSYEKL. The DNA of the CDR3 is TGCGCCAGCAGCCAAGAGAGGCGGGCAGTAAACACTGAAGCTTTCTTT. Protein: CASSQERRAVNTEAFF.

In its sample, this clone was seen once. The rearrangement joins TRBV30 to TRBJ1-2, with 7 bases matching TRBD1. The CDR3 runs 16 residues. V lost 5 bases to trimming and J lost 2 bases; unmatched junction nucleotides: 14. CDR1 and CDR2 from the germline V gene are GTSNPN and SVGIG (reference sequence). CDR3 sequence reads: CAWLTRDSSTNYGYTF. The DNA of the CDR3 is TGTGCCTGGCTCACCCGGGACAGTTCAACCAACTATGGCTACACCTTC.